A selection of T cell receptor beta chains follows, all from one sample in a study of blood T cell repertoires in COVID-19. Assay used: immunoSEQ multiplex PCR; TCRdb lists only in-frame clones, some missing. This sample has about 220,000 clones, with 82% found just once. Sequenced input: PBMCs or T cells enriched from blood (not recorded which). The receptors were gathered from a woman aged 55-69 years who had recovered from COVID-19. Both conserved end residues are part of each CDR3. Each record gives: D gene, clone size, V gene, J gene, CDR3 DNA, CDR3 protein. The D gene is left open where the match is weak. Size is stated for part of the rows, as once, few or many counts, or as a class when the clone is expanded.

d_call: .
clone_size: .
v_call: TRBV28
j_call: TRBJ2-1
cdr3_nt: TGTGCCAGCAGTTTATTTGGCAGGGGGGCTTCCTACAATGAGCAGTTCTTC
cdr3_aa: CASSLFGRGASYNEQFF

d_call: TRBD1
clone_size: once
v_call: TRBV10-1
j_call: TRBJ2-5
cdr3_nt: TGCGCCAGCAGTGAGTCACAGGGGCAAGAGACCCAGTACTTC
cdr3_aa: CASSESQGQETQYF

d_call: TRBD1
clone_size: .
v_call: TRBV7-2
j_call: TRBJ2-1
cdr3_nt: TGTGCCAGCAGTACCACATACAGGGGCTCCAATGAGCAGTTCTTC
cdr3_aa: CASSTTYRGSNEQFF

d_call: .
clone_size: few
v_call: TRBV4-1
j_call: TRBJ1-5
cdr3_nt: TGCGCCAGCAGCCAGGACCGGGGTCAGCCCCAGCATTTT
cdr3_aa: CASSQDRGQPQHF

d_call: TRBD1
clone_size: once
v_call: TRBV28
j_call: TRBJ2-5
cdr3_nt: TGTGCCAGCACCCGGACAAGGGGGCGCCTATACCAAGAGACCCAGTACTTC
cdr3_aa: CASTRTRGRLYQETQYF

d_call: .
clone_size: .
v_call: TRBV29-1
j_call: TRBJ2-1
cdr3_nt: TGCAGCTTCCGGAGGAGCTCCTACAATGAGCAGTTCTTC
cdr3_aa: CSFRRSSYNEQFF

d_call: .
clone_size: .
v_call: TRBV14
j_call: TRBJ1-2
cdr3_nt: TGTGCCAGCAGCCAACGGGTTAACTATGGCTACACCTTC
cdr3_aa: CASSQRVNYGYTF

d_call: .
clone_size: once
v_call: TRBV27
j_call: TRBJ2-3
cdr3_nt: TGTGCCAGCAGGCCAGGAACTAGAGGCACAGATACGCAGTATTTT
cdr3_aa: CASRPGTRGTDTQYF

d_call: TRBD2
clone_size: .
v_call: TRBV18
j_call: TRBJ2-1
cdr3_nt: TGTGCCAGCTCACCCCCCTTCGAAGGGGCCGGGAGGGATGAGCAGTTCTTC
cdr3_aa: CASSPPFEGAGRDEQFF

d_call: TRBD2
clone_size: .
v_call: TRBV23-1
j_call: TRBJ2-3
cdr3_nt: TGCGCCAGCCCTCGGGGGGGGCTCCTTAGCACAGATACGCAGTATTTT
cdr3_aa: CASPRGGLLSTDTQYF

d_call: TRBD2
clone_size: .
v_call: TRBV19
j_call: TRBJ2-7
cdr3_nt: TGTGCCAGTAGTGACCGACTAGCGGGATATTACGAGCAGTACTTC
cdr3_aa: CASSDRLAGYYEQYF

d_call: .
clone_size: .
v_call: TRBV10-2
j_call: TRBJ1-1
cdr3_nt: TGCGCCAGCAGTGAAACGGGGAACACTGAAGCTTTCTTT
cdr3_aa: CASSETGNTEAFF

d_call: TRBD2
clone_size: .
v_call: TRBV29-1
j_call: TRBJ2-1
cdr3_nt: TGCAGCGACGGGACTAGCCGGACCGACAATGAGCAGTTCTTC
cdr3_aa: CSDGTSRTDNEQFF

d_call: TRBD1
clone_size: .
v_call: TRBV7-7
j_call: TRBJ2-2
cdr3_nt: TGTGCCAGCAGCCCGGGACAGGGGGCAGGCGGGGAGCTGTTTTTT
cdr3_aa: CASSPGQGAGGELFF

d_call: TRBD2
clone_size: .
v_call: TRBV4-2
j_call: TRBJ2-5
cdr3_nt: TGTGCCAGCAGTCGTACCGGGACTAGCGGATATCAAGAGACCCAGTACTTC
cdr3_aa: CASSRTGTSGYQETQYF

d_call: .
clone_size: .
v_call: TRBV11-2
j_call: TRBJ1-1
cdr3_nt: TGTGCCAGCAGCGAATGGACAGACTTGAACACTGAAGCTTTCTTT
cdr3_aa: CASSEWTDLNTEAFF

d_call: .
clone_size: .
v_call: TRBV7-3
j_call: TRBJ1-1
cdr3_nt: TGTGCCAGCAGCTTGGTCGCAGAGAACACTGAAGCTTTCTTT
cdr3_aa: CASSLVAENTEAFF

d_call: TRBD2
clone_size: .
v_call: TRBV6-1
j_call: TRBJ2-1
cdr3_nt: TGTGCCAGCAGTGAAGCGGGCGGGAGTATCAATGAGCAGTTCTTC
cdr3_aa: CASSEAGGSINEQFF

d_call: .
clone_size: .
v_call: TRBV9
j_call: TRBJ2-5
cdr3_nt: TGTGCCAGCAGCGTTCACGGGAGCCGAGAGACCCAGTACTTC
cdr3_aa: CASSVHGSRETQYF

d_call: TRBD1
clone_size: .
v_call: TRBV5-4
j_call: TRBJ1-2
cdr3_nt: TGTGCCAGCACCCTAAGACAGGGGGCGTATGGCTACACCTTC
cdr3_aa: CASTLRQGAYGYTF

d_call: .
clone_size: .
v_call: TRBV7-2
j_call: TRBJ2-3
cdr3_nt: TGTGCCAGCAGCGGAGACACAGATACGCAGTATTTT
cdr3_aa: CASSGDTDTQYF

d_call: .
clone_size: .
v_call: TRBV6-2/TRBV6-3
j_call: TRBJ2-1
cdr3_nt: TGTGCCAGCAGTTACTCTGACTACCGTGAGCAGTTCTTC
cdr3_aa: CASSYSDYREQFF

d_call: .
clone_size: .
v_call: TRBV6-5
j_call: TRBJ2-3
cdr3_nt: TGTGCCAGCAGTTACTCGGGCCGGAGGGATACGCAGTATTTT
cdr3_aa: CASSYSGRRDTQYF

d_call: .
clone_size: .
v_call: TRBV5-1
j_call: TRBJ2-3
cdr3_nt: TGCGCCAGCAGGCGACAGGAGGCGTTCAGCGATACGCAGTATTTT
cdr3_aa: CASRRQEAFSDTQYF

d_call: .
clone_size: .
v_call: TRBV19
j_call: TRBJ2-7
cdr3_nt: TGTGCCAGTAGTCTGGGGGCGGACGAGCAGTACTTC
cdr3_aa: CASSLGADEQYF

d_call: .
clone_size: .
v_call: TRBV7-8
j_call: TRBJ2-5
cdr3_nt: TGTGCCAGCAGCTTAGATGCGGGTAGAGAGACCCAGTACTTC
cdr3_aa: CASSLDAGRETQYF

d_call: .
clone_size: once
v_call: TRBV11-2
j_call: TRBJ2-7
cdr3_nt: TGTGCCAGCAGCCCGGACTACCTCTCCTACGAGCAGTACTTC
cdr3_aa: CASSPDYLSYEQYF

d_call: .
clone_size: once
v_call: TRBV19
j_call: TRBJ1-5
cdr3_nt: TGTGCCAGTAACCTGGCGGTTAATAGCAATCAGCCCCAGCATTTT
cdr3_aa: CASNLAVNSNQPQHF

d_call: TRBD1
clone_size: .
v_call: TRBV14
j_call: TRBJ1-1
cdr3_nt: TGTGCCAGCAGCTCTCGACAGGGGACCTTATACACTGAAGCTTTCTTT
cdr3_aa: CASSSRQGTLYTEAFF

d_call: .
clone_size: .
v_call: TRBV2
j_call: TRBJ1-2
cdr3_nt: TGTGCCAGCAGTGAGGACACTAACTATGGCTACACCTTC
cdr3_aa: CASSEDTNYGYTF

d_call: TRBD2
clone_size: once
v_call: TRBV19
j_call: TRBJ2-7
cdr3_nt: TGTGCCAGTAGTGGGGCTAGCGGGAGTTACGAGCAGTACTTC
cdr3_aa: CASSGASGSYEQYF

d_call: TRBD1
clone_size: .
v_call: TRBV3-1/TRBV3-2
j_call: TRBJ2-7
cdr3_nt: TGTGCCAGCAGCCCAGTTTGGGGACAGGGTGCCCACGAGCAGTACTTC
cdr3_aa: CASSPVWGQGAHEQYF